These T cell receptor beta chains were read from a single sample in a study of post-analysis software for immune sequencing data. TCRdb recomputed calls from the PCR reads with MiXCR, one row per CDR3 protein. The top ten clones hold 28% of a sample with under 200,000 distinct CDR3 sequences, under 40% of them seen once. The sequences come from blood, collected after autologous hematopoietic stem cell transplantation. The source is a girl aged 10-17 years with multiple sclerosis. The CDR3 runs from the conserved cysteine through the conserved F or W. D genes are given only for firm matches. A clone size is listed for some rows: how often the clone was seen (once, few, many), or a class if it is expanded.

.,TRBJ2-7,TRBV20-1,.,CSARDRVLSEQYF,TGCAGTGCTAGAGACAGGGTTTTGTCCGAGCAGTACTTC
many,TRBJ2-5,TRBV28,TRBD1,CASSTGTVQETQYF,TGTGCCAGTAGCACCGGGACAGTACAAGAGACCCAGTACTTC
.,TRBJ2-7,TRBV27,TRBD1,CASSPSPDRGREQYF,TGTGCCAGCAGCCCGTCCCCGGACAGGGGGCGTGAGCAGTACTTC
.,TRBJ2-3,TRBV7-9,.,CASSFPRDARGTDTQYF,TGTGCCAGCAGCTTTCCACGGGACGCCCGAGGCACAGATACGCAGTATTTT
.,TRBJ2-7,TRBV27,.,CASSEAGNTPTTGEQYF,TGTGCCAGCAGTGAGGCAGGGAACACCCCTACTACTGGCGAGCAGTACTTC
once,TRBJ2-4,TRBV20-1,TRBD2,CSAHLSGSNIQYF,TGCAGTGCTCACCTTAGCGGGAGCAACATTCAGTACTTC
.,TRBJ2-1,TRBV27,TRBD2,CASSLHPGLGNYNEQFF,TGTGCCAGCAGTTTACACCCCGGACTAGGGAACTACAATGAGCAGTTCTTC
.,TRBJ2-1,TRBV12-3/TRBV12-4,.,CASSLDSSYEQFF,TGTGCCAGCAGTTTGGACAGCTCCTACGAGCAGTTCTTC
.,TRBJ2-5,TRBV4-2,.,CASGQELGVETQYF,TGTGCCAGCGGCCAAGAGCTAGGAGTAGAGACCCAGTACTTC
.,TRBJ2-1,TRBV28,TRBD1,CASSQHRGEVGDARQFF,TGTGCCAGCAGCCAACACAGGGGTGAGGTGGGGGATGCCCGGCAGTTCTTC
few,TRBJ2-5,TRBV20-1,TRBD2,CSAEGTTGERTQYF,TGCAGTGCCGAAGGGACTACCGGTGAGAGGACCCAGTACTTC
.,TRBJ2-1,TRBV12-3/TRBV12-4,TRBD2,CASTPSGRPFYNEQFF,TGTGCCAGCACTCCGAGCGGGAGGCCCTTCTACAATGAGCAGTTCTTC
.,TRBJ2-3,TRBV2,.,CASKTNGRILSTDTQYF,TGTGCCAGCAAGACTAACGGGAGAATATTAAGCACAGATACGCAGTATTTT
.,TRBJ2-1,TRBV12-3/TRBV12-4,TRBD2,CASSYGGLAGVEQFF,TGTGCCAGCAGTTACGGGGGACTAGCGGGAGTTGAGCAGTTCTTC
.,TRBJ1-1,TRBV27,.,CASRGTANTEAFF,TGTGCCAGCAGGGGCACAGCGAACACTGAAGCTTTCTTT
few,TRBJ1-2,TRBV14,.,CASSQDRQTNYGYTF,TGTGCCAGCAGCCAAGACCGACAGACTAACTATGGCTACACCTTC
.,TRBJ2-5,TRBV14,TRBD2,CASSQAWSGRRYNEQYF,TGTGCCAGCAGCCAGGCATGGAGCGGGAGGCGCTACAATGAGCAGTACTTC
.,TRBJ2-1,TRBV4-2,.,CASSPLGLRGVNEQFF,TGTGCCAGCAGCCCCCTGGGACTGAGAGGGGTAAATGAGCAGTTCTTC
few,TRBJ1-2,TRBV6-1,TRBD1,CASSPGQGRWGNYGYTF,TGTGCCAGCAGCCCGGGACAGGGCAGGTGGGGTAACTATGGCTACACCTTC
few,TRBJ1-1,TRBV5-1,.,CASSGGNTEAFF,TGCGCCAGCAGCGGAGGCAATACTGAAGCTTTCTTT
few,TRBJ2-4,TRBV29-1,.,CSGGLAENIQYF,TGCAGCGGTGGCTTAGCCGAAAACATTCAGTACTTC
.,TRBJ2-3,TRBV20-1,.,CSAPRVQPEGDTQYF,TGCAGTGCTCCCCGTGTTCAACCCGAAGGGGATACGCAGTATTTT
.,TRBJ2-3,TRBV4-1,.,CASSPTPIRTRSPDTQYF,TGCGCCAGCAGCCCAACGCCTATACGTACTAGGTCCCCAGATACGCAGTATTTT
few,TRBJ2-6,TRBV6-1,.,CASTQGGSGANVLTF,TGTGCCAGCACCCAGGGGGGGTCTGGGGCCAACGTCCTGACTTTC
.,TRBJ2-1,TRBV24-1,TRBD2,CATSDNSGKDLFEQFF,TGTGCCACCAGTGACAACAGCGGGAAGGACCTTTTTGAGCAGTTCTTC
.,TRBJ2-5,TRBV6-6,.,CASSYTTLLETQYF,TGTGCCAGCAGTTACACGACTCTCCTTGAGACCCAGTACTTC
many,TRBJ2-1,TRBV7-2,TRBD2,CASSPGTSGREPYNEQFF,TGTGCCAGCAGCCCCGGGACTAGCGGGAGAGAACCCTACAATGAGCAGTTCTTC
.,TRBJ2-3,TRBV3-1,TRBD1,CASSQVGQATDTQYF,TGTGCCAGCAGCCAAGTGGGACAGGCCACAGATACGCAGTATTTT
.,TRBJ2-5,TRBV28,.,CASSLGGDKETQYF,TGTGCCAGCAGTTTAGGAGGGGACAAAGAGACCCAGTACTTC
.,TRBJ2-1,TRBV7-9,TRBD2,CASVAGASYNEQFF,TGTGCCAGCGTAGCGGGAGCGTCCTACAATGAGCAGTTCTTC
.,TRBJ1-1,TRBV5-4,.,CASSLGFVGQDHTEAFF,TGTGCCAGCAGCTTGGGTTTTGTAGGGCAGGACCACACTGAAGCTTTCTTT
few,TRBJ1-1,TRBV6-6,.,CASSYDALNTEAFF,TGTGCCAGCAGTTACGACGCCTTGAACACTGAAGCTTTCTTT
few,TRBJ2-1,TRBV5-5,.,CASSRSGNNEQFF,TGTGCCAGCAGCCGTAGCGGAAACAATGAGCAGTTCTTC
few,TRBJ2-3,TRBV24-1,.,CATSDPDGGPSTDTQYF,TGTGCCACCAGTGACCCCGACGGAGGGCCTAGCACAGATACGCAGTATTTT
few,TRBJ1-2,TRBV29-1,.,CSVTLNYGYTF,TGCAGCGTCACACTAAACTATGGCTACACCTTC
.,TRBJ2-5,TRBV20-1,TRBD2,CSAAGTSESETQYF,TGCAGTGCTGCCGGGACTAGCGAGTCGGAGACCCAGTACTTC
.,TRBJ2-1,TRBV29-1,.,CSVEGFISGYNEQFF,TGCAGCGTTGAGGGATTTATTTCGGGCTACAATGAGCAGTTCTTC
.,TRBJ2-1,TRBV12-5,.,CASVANEQFF,TGTGCTAGTGTAGCGAATGAGCAGTTCTTC
.,TRBJ2-6,TRBV9,.,CASSAERGANVLTF,TGTGCCAGCAGCGCTGAGAGGGGGGCCAACGTCCTGACTTTC
.,TRBJ1-4,TRBV29-1,.,CSVRVTEKLFF,TGCAGCGTTCGGGTGACAGAAAAACTGTTTTTT